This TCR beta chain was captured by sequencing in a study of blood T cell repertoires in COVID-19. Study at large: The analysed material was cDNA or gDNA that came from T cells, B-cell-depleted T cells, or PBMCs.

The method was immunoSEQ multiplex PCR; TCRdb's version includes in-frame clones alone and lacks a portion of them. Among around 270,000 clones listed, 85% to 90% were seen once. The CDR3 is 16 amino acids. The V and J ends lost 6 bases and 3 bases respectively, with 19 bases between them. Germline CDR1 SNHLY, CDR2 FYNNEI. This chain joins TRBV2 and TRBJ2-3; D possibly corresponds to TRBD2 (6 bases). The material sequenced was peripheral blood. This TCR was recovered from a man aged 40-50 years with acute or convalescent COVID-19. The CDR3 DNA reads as TGTGCCAGCAGCCCTTTTTCTAGCGTGGGAACAGATACGCAGTATTTT. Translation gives CASSPFSSVGTDTQYF.